What follows is one T cell receptor beta chain and its context. This sample stems from a study of blood T cell repertoires in COVID-19. On the study more broadly: Nucleic acid was either cDNA or gDNA, and it came from T cells, B-cell-depleted T cells, or PBMCs.

Profiling relied on immunoSEQ multiplex PCR, and the TCRdb table lists in-frame clones only, not all of them. The table has roughly 9,000 clones, approximately 88% seen once. V shed 2 bases and J shed 6 bases, with 13 bases lying between them. The CDR3 consists of 14 residues. The germline gives CDR1 MDHEN, CDR2 SYDVKM. The sample consisted of peripheral blood. The sequence came from a human donor in a cohort sampled during active COVID-19. The chain uses TRBV28 and TRBJ2-5; D not certain. For the CDR3, the DNA is TGTGCCAGCAGTTTAATCGAGGAATTAAAGACCCAGTACTTC. Translation: CASSLIEELKTQYF.